This entry lists 2 T cell receptor beta chains sequenced from one sample in a study of radiotherapy plus CTLA-4 blockade in lung cancer. Assay: immunoSEQ multiplex PCR; the TCRdb copy retains only in-frame clones and omits some. This sample has over 30,000 clones, with 60% to 80% found just once. The sequences come from peripheral blood, collected from a patient treated with radiotherapy plus ipilimumab. The receptors come from a human donor with non-small cell lung cancer that progressed on radiotherapy plus ipilimumab.

This chain uses TRBV5-5 with TRBJ1-2, with D uncertain. V lost 0 bases, J lost 6 bases, and 9 bases lay in between. Germline V gene sequence: CDR1 SGHKS, CDR2 YYEKEE (reference sequence). The CDR3 loop spans 13 amino acids. CDR3 region: CASSLGTFDGYTF. In DNA form, the CDR3 reads TGTGCCAGCAGCTTGGGGACTTTTGATGGCTACACCTTC.

V is TRBV5-4 and J is TRBJ2-1; D remains ambiguous. V was cut by 0 bases and J by 5 bases, with 6 bases left in between. Germline CDR1 reads SGHNT; CDR2 reads YYREEE (reference sequence). The CDR3 extends over 13 amino acids. This CDR3 is CASSLGQHNEQFF. The CDR3 region has the DNA TGTGCCAGCAGCTTGGGACAACACAATGAGCAGTTCTTC. Together with reference TRBV5-4 and TRBJ2-1, the CDR3 gives the full variable domain: ETGVTQSPTHLIKTRGQQVTLRCSSQSGHNTVSWYQQALGQGPQFIFQYYREEENGRGNFPPRFSGLQFPNYSSELNVNALELDDSALYLCASSLGQHNEQFFGPGTRLTVL.